The source of this T cell receptor beta chain is a study of identical twins. Study-wide results and caveats: The abundant beta clonotypes from cord blood had fewer insertions, and memory repertoires had none of this.

Every sampled donor was Caucasian and healthy. TCRdb used MiXCR to reprocess the 5' RACE reads, holding one entry per CDR3 protein. The data contain fewer than 800,000 distinct CDR3 sequences, roughly 6.6% of them singletons. Germline V gene data show CDR1 as MNHEY and CDR2 as SMNVEV (reference sequence). This CDR3 comprises 16 residues. J was trimmed by 2 bases and V by 1 base; bases with no gene match: 5. This clonotype was counted ten times or more. Its antigen is unknown. These sequences were also reported in another study, on yellow fever vaccine responses in identical twins.

The rearrangement uses TRBV27 and TRBJ2-1; TRBD1 matches at 7 bases. The receptor's source is a woman younger than 30 in good health. Sequenced sample: PBMCs. CDR3 sequence reads: CASSLYQGVAYNEQFF. The CDR3 nucleotides are TGTGCCAGCAGTTTATATCAGGGGGTGGCCTACAATGAGCAGTTCTTC.